Listed here are 5 T cell receptor beta chains from one sample, sequenced in a study of T cells in Graves' hyperthyroidism and ophthalmopathy. TCR beta CDR3 sequences were amplified from RNA transcripts. Primed by the HTBI set, a first-round RT-PCR was run on the TCR CDR3. TCRdb recomputed calls from the multiplex PCR reads with MiXCR, one row per CDR3 protein. The sample comprises about 400,000 distinct CDR3 sequences, over 12% of which are singletons, and around 28% rests with the top ten. Sequencing used blood. The receptors shown here come from a man aged 45-65 years with Graves' ophthalmopathy.

This clonotype came up many times. The rearrangement uses TRBV28 and TRBJ2-2; TRBD1 is a possible D gene (5 bases). CDR1 and CDR2 (germline): MDHEN, SYDVKM. This CDR3 region has 13 residues. Trimming took off 6 bases at V and 1 base at J, with 6 bases between the two ends. This chain's CDR3 is CASRQVNTGELFF. CDR3 nucleotides: TGTGCCAGCAGACAGGTGAACACCGGGGAGCTGTTTTTT.

In its sample, this clonotype was seen many times. V gene TRBV30 combines with J gene TRBJ2-7, with D tentatively TRBD1 or TRBD2 (5 bases each). The germline V gene encodes CDR1 GTSNPN and CDR2 SVGIG (reference sequence). V lost 3 bases to trimming and J lost 1 base, with 19 bases between them. The CDR3 spans 16 residues. In DNA, the CDR3 is TGTGCCTGGAGACAGGTCCGGACGGGAAGGTCCTACGAGCAGTACTTC. Translated: CAWRQVRTGRSYEQYF.

V gene TRBV19 combines with J gene TRBJ1-3; D uncertain. The CDR3 sequence is 10 residues long. The germline CDR1 and CDR2 sequences are LNHDA and SQIVND (reference sequence). The V gene lost 7 bases and the J gene lost 8 bases, with 6 bases spanning the gap. The CDR3 is CASIRDTIYF. In DNA form, the CDR3 reads TGTGCCAGTATTCGGGACACCATATATTTT.

On this clonotype: A read error may explain this, as a much larger clone is one base away. The genes are TRBV7-6 and TRBJ2-1; 14 nucleotides line up with TRBD2. Germline assignment: CDR1 SGHVS and CDR2 FNYEAQ. The CDR3 consists of 16 residues. With 5 bases clipped from V and 13 bases from J, the junction kept 13 bases outside the gene matches. The CDR3 nucleotides read TGTGCCAGCAGCCAGGGACTAGCGGGAGTCCTGGAGACCCAGTTCTTC. Protein sequence: CASSQGLAGVLETQFF.

This clonotype showed up just a few times. A read error may explain this, as a much larger clone is one base away. The CDR3 DNA follows: TGTGCCAGCAGCCAAGGGGACAGCTCCTACAATGAGCAGTTCTTC. Protein: CASSQGDSSYNEQFF. The chain employs TRBV4-2 and TRBJ2-1; TRBD1 agrees at 7 bases. Germline V gene sequence: CDR1 LGHNA, CDR2 YNFKEQ. The CDR3 consists of 15 residues. The ends lost 1 base at V and 0 bases at J; junction bases unmatched: 0.